The clone carrying this TCR beta chain was observed a handful of times. Per the authors' pipeline: The study's classifier, a distant-metastasis tool for papillary thyroid cancer, was built using CDR3 differences across clinicopathological groups. TCRdb redid the clone calls on the PCR reads using MiXCR. The V and J calls shown here were made by TCRdb, not taken from the authors' results. The sample carries approximately 25,000 clones, roughly 24% recorded once. The source of the sample is a study of metastatic and nonmetastatic thyroid tumors. Whole-study context: Repertoire data that came from the blood and tumor or nodule tissue of malignant and benign thyroid patients were compared.

Thyroid surgery was performed in patients who had received no treatment beforehand. Sequencing input: blood. The sequence was collected from a male donor with papillary thyroid cancer or a benign thyroid nodule (not recorded which). Some clones in this sample may be carry-over from other donors' samples.

The CDR3 nucleotides read TGTGCCAGCAGTTACAGGGAAGGTGGCGACGAGCAGTACTTC. Encoded protein: CASSYREGGDEQYF. The genes are TRBV6-5 and TRBJ2-7; no definite D call. V dropped 2 bases and J dropped 5 bases, with 13 bases sitting between them. The CDR3 has 14 residues. The germline V gene has CDR1 MNHEY and CDR2 SVGAGI.